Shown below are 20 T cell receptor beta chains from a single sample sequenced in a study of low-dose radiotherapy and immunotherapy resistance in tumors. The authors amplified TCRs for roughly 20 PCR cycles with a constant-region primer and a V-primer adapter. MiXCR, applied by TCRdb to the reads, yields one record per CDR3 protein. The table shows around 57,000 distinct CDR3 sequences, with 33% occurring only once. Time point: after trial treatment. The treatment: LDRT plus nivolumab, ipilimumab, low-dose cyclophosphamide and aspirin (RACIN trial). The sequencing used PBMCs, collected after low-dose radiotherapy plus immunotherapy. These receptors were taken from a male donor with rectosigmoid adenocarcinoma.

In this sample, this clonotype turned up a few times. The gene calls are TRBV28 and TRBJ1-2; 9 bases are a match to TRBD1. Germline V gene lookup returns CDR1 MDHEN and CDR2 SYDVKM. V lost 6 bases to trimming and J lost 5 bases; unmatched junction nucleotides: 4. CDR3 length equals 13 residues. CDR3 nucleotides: TGTGCCAGCAGCTACAGGGGGCCTTATGGCTACACCTTC. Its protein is CASSYRGPYGYTF.

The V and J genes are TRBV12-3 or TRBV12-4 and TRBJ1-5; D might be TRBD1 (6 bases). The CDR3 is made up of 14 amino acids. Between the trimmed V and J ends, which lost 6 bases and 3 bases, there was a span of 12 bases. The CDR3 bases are TGTGCCAGCAGCCCCGGACAGTACAATCAGCCCCAGCATTTT. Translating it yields CASSPGQYNQPQHF.

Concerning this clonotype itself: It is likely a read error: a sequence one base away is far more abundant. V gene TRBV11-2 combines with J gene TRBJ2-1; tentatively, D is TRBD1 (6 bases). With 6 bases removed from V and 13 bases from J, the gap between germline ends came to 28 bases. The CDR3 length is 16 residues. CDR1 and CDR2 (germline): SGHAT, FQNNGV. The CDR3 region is CASRQYTGFYKNIQFF. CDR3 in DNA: TGTGCCAGCAGACAATACACAGGGTTCTACAAAAACATTCAGTTCTTC.

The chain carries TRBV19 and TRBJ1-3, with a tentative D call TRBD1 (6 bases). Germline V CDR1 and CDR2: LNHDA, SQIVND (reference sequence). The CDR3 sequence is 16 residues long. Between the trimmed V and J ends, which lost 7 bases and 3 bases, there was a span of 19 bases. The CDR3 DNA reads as TGTGCCAGTACTCCCCCCGCAGGACAGCGTGGAAACACCATATATTTT. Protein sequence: CASTPPAGQRGNTIYF.

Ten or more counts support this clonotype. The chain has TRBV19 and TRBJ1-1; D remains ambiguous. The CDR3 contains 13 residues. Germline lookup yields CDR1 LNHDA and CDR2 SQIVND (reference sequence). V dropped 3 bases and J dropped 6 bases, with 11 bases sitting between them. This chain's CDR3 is CASSMRGGSEAFF. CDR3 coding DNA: TGTGCCAGTAGTATGCGGGGAGGGTCTGAAGCTTTCTTT.

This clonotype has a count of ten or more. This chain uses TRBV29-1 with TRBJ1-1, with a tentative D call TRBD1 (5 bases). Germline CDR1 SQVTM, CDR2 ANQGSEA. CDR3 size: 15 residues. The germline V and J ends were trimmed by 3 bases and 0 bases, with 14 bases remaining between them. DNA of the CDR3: TGCAGCGTTGACAGCCCTGGGGGTGTGAACACTGAAGCTTTCTTT. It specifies CSVDSPGGVNTEAFF.

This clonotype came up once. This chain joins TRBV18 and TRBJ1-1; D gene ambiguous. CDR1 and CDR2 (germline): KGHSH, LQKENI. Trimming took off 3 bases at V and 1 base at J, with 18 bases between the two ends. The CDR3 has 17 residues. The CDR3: CASSPVMLRASNTEAFF. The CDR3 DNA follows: TGTGCCAGCTCACCTGTTATGCTCCGAGCGTCGAACACTGAAGCTTTCTTT.

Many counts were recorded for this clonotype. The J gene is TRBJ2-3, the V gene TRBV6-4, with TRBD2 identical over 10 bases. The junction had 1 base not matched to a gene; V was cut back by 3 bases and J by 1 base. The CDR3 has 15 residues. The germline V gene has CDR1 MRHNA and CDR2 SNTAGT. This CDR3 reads CASSEGTSGTDTQYF. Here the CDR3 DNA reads TGTGCCAGCAGTGAGGGGACTAGCGGCACAGATACGCAGTATTTT.

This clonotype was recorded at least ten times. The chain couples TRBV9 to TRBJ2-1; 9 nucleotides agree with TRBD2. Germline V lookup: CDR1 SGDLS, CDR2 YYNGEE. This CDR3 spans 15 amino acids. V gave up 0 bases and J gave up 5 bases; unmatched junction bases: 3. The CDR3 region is CASSVGAGGNNEQFF. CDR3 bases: TGTGCCAGCAGCGTAGGGGCGGGAGGGAACAATGAGCAGTTCTTC.

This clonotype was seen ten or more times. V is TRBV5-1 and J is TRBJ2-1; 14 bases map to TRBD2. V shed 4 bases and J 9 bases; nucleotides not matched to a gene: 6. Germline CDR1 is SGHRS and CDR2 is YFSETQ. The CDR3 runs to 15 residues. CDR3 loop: CASSRGTSGRTEQFF. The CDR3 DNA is TGCGCCAGCAGCCGAGGGACTAGCGGGAGAACTGAGCAGTTCTTC.

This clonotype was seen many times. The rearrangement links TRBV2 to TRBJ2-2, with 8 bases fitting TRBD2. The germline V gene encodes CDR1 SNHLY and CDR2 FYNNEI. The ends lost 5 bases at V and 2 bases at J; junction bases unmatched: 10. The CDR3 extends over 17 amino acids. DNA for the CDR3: TGTGCCAGCAGTCCTGGACGGCGGGGGGCTAACACCGGGGAGCTGTTTTTT. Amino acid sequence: CASSPGRRGANTGELFF.

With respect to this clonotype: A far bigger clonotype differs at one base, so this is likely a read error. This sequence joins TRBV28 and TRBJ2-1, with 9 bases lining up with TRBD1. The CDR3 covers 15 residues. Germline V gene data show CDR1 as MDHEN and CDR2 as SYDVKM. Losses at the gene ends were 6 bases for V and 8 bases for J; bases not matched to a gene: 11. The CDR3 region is CASSRPGQGTDEQFF. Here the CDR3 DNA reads TGTGCCAGCAGCAGGCCGGGACAGGGTACCGATGAGCAGTTCTTC.

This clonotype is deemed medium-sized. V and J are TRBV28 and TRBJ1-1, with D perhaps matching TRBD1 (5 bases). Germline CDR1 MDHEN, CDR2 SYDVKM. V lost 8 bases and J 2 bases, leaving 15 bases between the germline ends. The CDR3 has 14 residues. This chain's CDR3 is CASSVRGRNTEAFF. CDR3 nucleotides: TGTGCCAGCTCGGTACGGGGCAGAAACACTGAAGCTTTCTTT.

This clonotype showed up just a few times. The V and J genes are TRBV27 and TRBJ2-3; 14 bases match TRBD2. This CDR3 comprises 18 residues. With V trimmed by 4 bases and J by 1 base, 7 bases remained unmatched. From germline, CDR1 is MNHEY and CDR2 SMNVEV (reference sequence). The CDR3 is CASSSTSGRASGTDTQYF. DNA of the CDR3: TGTGCCAGCAGTTCGACTAGCGGGAGGGCATCTGGCACAGATACGCAGTATTTT.

CDR3 nucleotides: TGTGCCAGCAGCCCCGGGGGGGACGGATTGTCCTACGAGCAGTACTTC. Translation: CASSPGGDGLSYEQYF. This sequence joins TRBV6-2 or TRBV6-3 and TRBJ2-7; TRBD2 agrees at 8 bases. With V trimmed by 6 bases and J by 1 base, 11 bases remained unmatched. CDR1 is MNHEY, CDR2 SVGEGT, per germline. CDR3 length: 16 amino acids.

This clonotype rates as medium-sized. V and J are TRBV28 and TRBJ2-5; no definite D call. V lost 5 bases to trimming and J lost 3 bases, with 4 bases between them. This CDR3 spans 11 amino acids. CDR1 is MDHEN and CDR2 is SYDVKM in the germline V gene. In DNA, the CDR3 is TGTGCCAGCAGTACCGAAGAGACCCAGTACTTC. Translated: CASSTEETQYF.

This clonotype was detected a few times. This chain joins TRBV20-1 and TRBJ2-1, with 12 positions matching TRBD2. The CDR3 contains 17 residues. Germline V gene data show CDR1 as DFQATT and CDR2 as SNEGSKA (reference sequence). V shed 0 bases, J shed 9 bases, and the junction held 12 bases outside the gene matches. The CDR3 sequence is CSARESTLAGGPGEQFF. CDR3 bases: TGCAGTGCTAGAGAATCGACCCTAGCGGGGGGGCCCGGTGAGCAGTTCTTC.

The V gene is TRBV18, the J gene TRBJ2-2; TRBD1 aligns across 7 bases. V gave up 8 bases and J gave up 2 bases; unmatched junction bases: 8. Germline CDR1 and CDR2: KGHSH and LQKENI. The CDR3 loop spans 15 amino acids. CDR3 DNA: TGTGCCAGCGTACCCGGGACAGACAACACCGGGGAGCTGTTTTTT. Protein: CASVPGTDNTGELFF.

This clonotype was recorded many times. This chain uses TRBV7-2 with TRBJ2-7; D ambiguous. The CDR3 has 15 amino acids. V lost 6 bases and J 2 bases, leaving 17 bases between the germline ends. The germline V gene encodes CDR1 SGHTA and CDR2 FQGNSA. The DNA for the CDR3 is TGTGCCAGCAGTATCCCTGGAGATTTACCCTACGAGCAGTACTTC. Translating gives CASSIPGDLPYEQYF.

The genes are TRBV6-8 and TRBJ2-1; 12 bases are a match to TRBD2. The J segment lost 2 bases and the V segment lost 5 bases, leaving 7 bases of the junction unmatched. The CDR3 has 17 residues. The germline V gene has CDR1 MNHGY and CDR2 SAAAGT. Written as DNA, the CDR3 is TGTGCCAGCAGTGAAGCCCGACTAGCGGGGGCCTACAATGAGCAGTTCTTC. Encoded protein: CASSEARLAGAYNEQFF.